These 2 T cell receptor beta chains came from one sample sequenced in a study of tumor-infiltrating lymphocytes in oesophageal squamous cell carcinoma. One entry per CDR3 protein, called by TCRdb with MiXCR from the PCR reads. The sample lists 20,000 or so distinct CDR3 sequences; around two fifths were seen once. Material: esophageal tumor tissue. The origin of the receptors is a male donor with esophageal squamous cell carcinoma.

This clonotype was picked up one time. Because the CDR3 is missing its conserved closing phenylalanine or tryptophan, this is likely a read error. It is unclear where the CDR3 begins or ends on the DNA, so no DNA is shown, and the CDR3 is as TCRdb lists it. The chain uses TRBV19 and TRBJ2-4; the table calls TRBD1, which could not be checked here. Both ends counted, the CDR3 spans 12 residues. Germline V lookup: CDR1 LNHDA, CDR2 SQIVND (reference sequence). CDR3 sequence: CASSIDQGRARI.

This clonotype was recorded a few times. The chain uses TRBV7-9 and TRBJ2-1; D not resolved. The CDR3 loop spans 13 amino acids. V dropped 2 bases and J dropped 6 bases, with 8 bases sitting between them. Germline CDR1 SEHNR, CDR2 FQNEAQ (reference sequence). The CDR3 reads CASSLPSSNEQFF. DNA of the CDR3: TGTGCCAGCAGCTTACCTAGTTCCAATGAGCAGTTCTTC. Full variable domain (remainder filled in from reference TRBV7-9 and TRBJ2-1): DTGVSQNPRHKITKRGQNVTFRCDPISEHNRLYWYRQTLGQGPEFLTYFQNEAQLEKSRLLSDRFSAERPKGSFSTLEIQRTEQGDSAMYLCASSLPSSNEQFFGPGTRLTVL.